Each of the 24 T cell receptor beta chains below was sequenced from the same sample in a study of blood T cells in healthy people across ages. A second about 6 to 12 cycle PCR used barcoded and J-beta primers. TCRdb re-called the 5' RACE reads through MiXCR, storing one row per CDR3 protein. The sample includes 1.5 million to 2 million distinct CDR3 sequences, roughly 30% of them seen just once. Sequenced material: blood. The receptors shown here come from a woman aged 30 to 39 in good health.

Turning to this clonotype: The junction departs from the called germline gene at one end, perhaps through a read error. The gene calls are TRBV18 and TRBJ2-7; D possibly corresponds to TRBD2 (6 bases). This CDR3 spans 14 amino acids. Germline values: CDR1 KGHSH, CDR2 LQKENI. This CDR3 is CASAPWAGLNEQYF. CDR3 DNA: TGTGCCAGCGCACCCTGGGCGGGGTTGAACGAGCAGTACTTC.

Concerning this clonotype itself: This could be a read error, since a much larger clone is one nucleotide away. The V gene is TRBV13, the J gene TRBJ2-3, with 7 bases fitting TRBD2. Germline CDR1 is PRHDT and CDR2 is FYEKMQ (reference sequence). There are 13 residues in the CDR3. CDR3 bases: TGTGCCGGCAGCTTAGCGGGCTTGGATACGCAGTATTTT. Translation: CAGSLAGLDTQYF.

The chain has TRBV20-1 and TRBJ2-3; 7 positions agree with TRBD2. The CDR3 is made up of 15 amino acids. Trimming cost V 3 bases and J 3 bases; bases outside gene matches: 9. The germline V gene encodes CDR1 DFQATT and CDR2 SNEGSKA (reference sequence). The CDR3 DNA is TGCAGTGCTAGCTTGGGGGGGAGTGGTACAGATACGCAGTATTTT. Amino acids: CSASLGGSGTDTQYF.

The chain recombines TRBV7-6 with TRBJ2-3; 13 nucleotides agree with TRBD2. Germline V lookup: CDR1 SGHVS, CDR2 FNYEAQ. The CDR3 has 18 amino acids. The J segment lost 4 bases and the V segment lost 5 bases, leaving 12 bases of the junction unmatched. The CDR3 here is CASSLTSGGASYADTQYF. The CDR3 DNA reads TGTGCCAGCAGCCTTACTAGCGGGGGGGCTTCTTACGCAGATACGCAGTATTTT.

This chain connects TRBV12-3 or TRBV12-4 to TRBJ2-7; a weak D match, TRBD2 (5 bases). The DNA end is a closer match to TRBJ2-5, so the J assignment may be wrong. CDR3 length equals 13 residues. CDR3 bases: TGTGCCAGCAGTTTTTCGGGATACGAGACCCAGTACTTC. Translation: CASSFSGYETQYF.

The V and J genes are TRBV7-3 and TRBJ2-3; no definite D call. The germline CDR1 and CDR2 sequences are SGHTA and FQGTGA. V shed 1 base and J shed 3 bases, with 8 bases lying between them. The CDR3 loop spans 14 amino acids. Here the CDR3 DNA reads TGTGCCAGCAGCTTAAAGGGTATTACAGATACGCAGTATTTT. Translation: CASSLKGITDTQYF.

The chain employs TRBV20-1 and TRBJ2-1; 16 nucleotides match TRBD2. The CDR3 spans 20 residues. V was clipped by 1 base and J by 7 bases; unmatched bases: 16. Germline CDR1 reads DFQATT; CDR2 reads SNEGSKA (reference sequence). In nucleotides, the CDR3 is TGCAGTGCTAGAGGTGTTGAGGGAATAGGGACTAGCGGGAGGGGGAATGAGCAGTTCTTC. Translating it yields CSARGVEGIGTSGRGNEQFF.

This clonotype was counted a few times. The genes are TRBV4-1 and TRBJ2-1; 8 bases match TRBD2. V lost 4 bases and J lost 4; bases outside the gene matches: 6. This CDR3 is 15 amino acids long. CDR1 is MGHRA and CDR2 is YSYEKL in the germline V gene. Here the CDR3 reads CASSLTGLEYNEQFF. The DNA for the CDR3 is TGCGCCAGCAGCCTTACGGGACTAGAGTACAATGAGCAGTTCTTC.

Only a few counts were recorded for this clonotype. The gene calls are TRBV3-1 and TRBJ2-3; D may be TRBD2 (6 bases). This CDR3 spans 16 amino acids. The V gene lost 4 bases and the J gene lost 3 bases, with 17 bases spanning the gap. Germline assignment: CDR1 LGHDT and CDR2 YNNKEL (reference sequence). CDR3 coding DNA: TGTGCCAGCAGCCCTACCGGAGGGGCTAGAACAGATACGCAGTATTTT. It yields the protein CASSPTGGARTDTQYF.

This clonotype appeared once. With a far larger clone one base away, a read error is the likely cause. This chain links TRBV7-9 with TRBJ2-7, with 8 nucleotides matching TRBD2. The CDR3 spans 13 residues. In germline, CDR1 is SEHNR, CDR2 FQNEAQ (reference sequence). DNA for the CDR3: TGTACCAGCAGCCCCGGGGGGGCCTACGAGCAGTACTTC. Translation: CTSSPGGAYEQYF.

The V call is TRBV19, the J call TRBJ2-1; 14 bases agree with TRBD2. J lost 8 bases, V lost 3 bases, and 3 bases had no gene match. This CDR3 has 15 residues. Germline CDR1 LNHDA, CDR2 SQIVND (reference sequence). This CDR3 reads CASSIGTSGSYEQFF. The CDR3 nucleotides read TGTGCCAGTAGTATTGGGACTAGCGGGAGCTATGAGCAGTTCTTC.

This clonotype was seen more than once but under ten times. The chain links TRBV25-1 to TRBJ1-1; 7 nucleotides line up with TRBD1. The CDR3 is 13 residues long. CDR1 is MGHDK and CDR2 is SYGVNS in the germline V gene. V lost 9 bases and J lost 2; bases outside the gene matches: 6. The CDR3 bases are TGTGCCAGGACAGGGAGGGGTAACACTGAAGCTTTCTTT. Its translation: CARTGRGNTEAFF.

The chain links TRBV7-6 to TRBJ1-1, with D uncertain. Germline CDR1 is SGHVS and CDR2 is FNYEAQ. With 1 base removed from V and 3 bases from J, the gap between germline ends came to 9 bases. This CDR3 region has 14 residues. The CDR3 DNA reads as TGTGCCAGCAGCTTAGACTTGGCGGACACTGAAGCTTTCTTT. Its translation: CASSLDLADTEAFF. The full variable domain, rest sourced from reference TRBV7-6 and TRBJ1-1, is GAGVSQSPRYKVTKRGQDVALRCDPISGHVSLYWYRQALGQGPEFLTYFNYEAQQDKSGLPNDRFSAERPEGSISTLTIQRTEQRDSAMYRCASSLDLADTEAFFGQGTRLTVV.

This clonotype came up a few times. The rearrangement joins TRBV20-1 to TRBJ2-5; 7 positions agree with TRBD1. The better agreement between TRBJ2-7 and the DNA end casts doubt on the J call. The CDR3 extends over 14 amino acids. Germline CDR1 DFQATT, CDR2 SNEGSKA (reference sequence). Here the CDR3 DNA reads TGCAGGGTCGAGGGGGCACTCGAAACCTACGAGCAGTACTTC. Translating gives CRVEGALETYEQYF.

CDR3 amino acids: CSARATRGIETQYF. The CDR3 DNA reads TGCAGTGCTAGAGCTACTCGCGGTATAGAGACCCAGTACTTC. The chain links TRBV20-1 to TRBJ2-5; unclear D gene. Trimming left V 1 base short and J 4 bases short, with 13 bases between. The germline V gene has CDR1 DFQATT and CDR2 SNEGSKA (reference sequence). This CDR3 is built from 14 residues.

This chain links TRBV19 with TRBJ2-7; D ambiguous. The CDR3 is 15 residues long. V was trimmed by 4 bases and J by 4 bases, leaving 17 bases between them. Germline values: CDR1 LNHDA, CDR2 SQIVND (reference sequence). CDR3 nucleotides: TGTGCCAGTAGTAGGAAAGAGGCTTCTGGGTACGAGCAGTACTTC. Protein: CASSRKEASGYEQYF.

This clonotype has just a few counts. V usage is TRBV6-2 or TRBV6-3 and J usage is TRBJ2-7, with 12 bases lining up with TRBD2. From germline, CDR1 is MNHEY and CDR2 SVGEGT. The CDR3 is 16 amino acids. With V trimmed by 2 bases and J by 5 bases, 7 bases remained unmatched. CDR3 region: CASSYPRLAGVHEQYF. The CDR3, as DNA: TGTGCCAGCAGTTACCCTCGACTAGCGGGAGTCCACGAGCAGTACTTC.

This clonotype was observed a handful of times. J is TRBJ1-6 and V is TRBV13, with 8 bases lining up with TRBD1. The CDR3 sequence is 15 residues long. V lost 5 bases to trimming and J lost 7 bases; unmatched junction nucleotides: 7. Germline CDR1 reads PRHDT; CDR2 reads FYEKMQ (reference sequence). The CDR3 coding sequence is TGTGCCAGCAGCACGACGACAGGGGCAAATTCACCCCTCCACTTT. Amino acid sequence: CASSTTTGANSPLHF.

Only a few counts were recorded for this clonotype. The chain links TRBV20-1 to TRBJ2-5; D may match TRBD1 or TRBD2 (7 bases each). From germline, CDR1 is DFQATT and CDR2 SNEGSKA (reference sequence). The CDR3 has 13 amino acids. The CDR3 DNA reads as TGCAGCGCGACCAACAGGGGAGGGAAGACCCAGTACTTC. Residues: CSATNRGGKTQYF.

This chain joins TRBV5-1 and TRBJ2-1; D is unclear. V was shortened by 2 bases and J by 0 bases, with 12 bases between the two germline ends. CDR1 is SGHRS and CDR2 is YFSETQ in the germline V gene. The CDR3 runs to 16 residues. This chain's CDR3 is CASSFYTRGSYNEQFF. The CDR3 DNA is TGCGCCAGCAGCTTTTATACCCGTGGCTCCTACAATGAGCAGTTCTTC.

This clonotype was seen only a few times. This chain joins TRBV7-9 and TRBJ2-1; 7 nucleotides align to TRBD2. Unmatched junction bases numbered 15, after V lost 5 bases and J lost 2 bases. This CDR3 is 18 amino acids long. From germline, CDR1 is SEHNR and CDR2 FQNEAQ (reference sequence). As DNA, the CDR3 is TGTGCCAGCAGCCCGGAAAGGCGGGAGACGGGCCCCTACAATGAGCAGTTCTTC. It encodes CASSPERRETGPYNEQFF.

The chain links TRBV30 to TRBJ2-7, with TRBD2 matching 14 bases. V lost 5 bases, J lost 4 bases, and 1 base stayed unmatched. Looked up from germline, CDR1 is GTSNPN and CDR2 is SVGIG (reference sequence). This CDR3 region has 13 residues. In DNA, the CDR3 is TGTGCCTGGGGGACTAGCGGGAGTTACGAGCAGTACTTC. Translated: CAWGTSGSYEQYF.

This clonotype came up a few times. Written as DNA, the CDR3 is TGTGCCAGCCGAAGTTGGGGGGTAGCTGGGGGGACTAGCGTCTACAATGAGCAGTTCTTC. The encoded protein is CASRSWGVAGGTSVYNEQFF. The rearrangement uses TRBV6-2 or TRBV6-3 and TRBJ2-1; 10 positions agree with TRBD2. Losses at the gene ends were 8 bases for V and 3 bases for J; bases not matched to a gene: 22. The CDR3 length is 20 residues. Per germline, CDR1 MNHEY and CDR2 SVGEGT.

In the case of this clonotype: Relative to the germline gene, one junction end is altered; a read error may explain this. The CDR3 DNA follows: TGTGCCGGCAGCGACTTTACAGGCGTCCAAGAGACCCAGTACTTC. It specifies CAGSDFTGVQETQYF. The chain is built from TRBV4-2 and TRBJ2-5; a weak D match, TRBD1 (5 bases). CDR3 length equals 15 residues. The germline CDR1 and CDR2 sequences are LGHNA and YNFKEQ.